This T cell receptor beta chain came from a study of T cells in Graves' hyperthyroidism and ophthalmopathy. Study context: Peripheral blood was drawn at first diagnosis, prior to all treatment. Whole-study results and caveats: Ophthalmopathy cases were set apart from stable hyperthyroidism by a 13 V-J model.

Based on clinical symptoms, serum thyroxine and TRAb, thyroid ultrasound and orbital computed tomography, diagnoses were reached. Ahead of any ophthalmopathy symptoms, the blood sample was obtained at the first diagnosis of hyperthyroidism. From RNA transcripts, TCR beta CDR3 regions were amplified. The study used the HTBI primer set for a first-round RT-PCR of the TCR CDR3. MiXCR was run by TCRdb on the multiplex PCR reads, yielding one entry per CDR3 protein. The sample carries some 250,000 distinct CDR3 sequences, approximately 14% recorded once. There are 14 residues in the CDR3. With 7 bases removed from V and 4 bases from J, the gap between germline ends came to 16 bases. CDR1 is LNHDA, CDR2 SQIVND, per germline (reference sequence). As regards this clonotype: Its target is unknown. The CDR3 ends on some other residue instead of the conserved phenylalanine or tryptophan, so this is likely a read error.

This receptor was taken from a woman between 35 and 50 years old with Graves' hyperthyroidism that later progressed to Graves' ophthalmopathy. The chain has TRBV19 and TRBJ1-1, with a tentative D call TRBD1 (5 bases). The sequenced sample consisted of blood. In DNA, the CDR3 is TGTGCCAGTACCCACGGCGGGGGAGCCACTGAAGCTTTCCTT. It encodes CASTHGGGATEAFL.